This T cell receptor beta chain was documented in a study of T cells in Graves' hyperthyroidism and ophthalmopathy. Lactation, pregnancy, other autoimmune disease or uncontrolled infection excluded patients. Diagnostic assessment was based on clinical symptoms, serum thyroxine and TRAb, thyroid ultrasound and orbital computed tomography. Using around 10 ml of fresh peripheral blood, PBMCs were prepared. Study-wide results and limits: Ophthalmopathy cases were set apart from stable hyperthyroidism by a 13 V-J model.

This clonotype was picked up a small number of times. Its antigen is not known. Amplification of TCR beta CDR3 regions was performed using RNA transcripts as template. TCR CDR3 regions were first amplified by RT-PCR with HTBI primers. TCRdb used MiXCR to reprocess the multiplex PCR reads, holding one entry per CDR3 protein. The sample records approximately 300,000 distinct CDR3 sequences, over 15% being singletons. The V and J ends lost 3 bases and 6 bases, in that order; junction bases with no gene match: 8. Germline V gene lookup returns CDR1 MGHDK and CDR2 SYGVNS. This CDR3 contains 16 residues. This receptor was taken from a woman between 55 and 75 years old with Graves' ophthalmopathy. The sequenced sample consisted of blood. This chain connects TRBV25-1 to TRBJ1-4; TRBD1 matches at 9 bases. The CDR3 DNA follows: TGTGCCAGCAGTGACTCCTGGGGACAGGGAGATGAAAAACTGTTTTTT. This gives the protein CASSDSWGQGDEKLFF. The full variable domain, in which reference TRBV25-1 and TRBJ1-4 provide the parts outside the CDR3, is EADIYQTPRYLVIGTGKKITLECSQTMGHDKMYWYQQDPGMELHLIHYSYGVNSTEKGDLSSESTVSRIRTEHFPLTLESARPSHTSQYLCASSDSWGQGDEKLFFGSGTQLSVL.